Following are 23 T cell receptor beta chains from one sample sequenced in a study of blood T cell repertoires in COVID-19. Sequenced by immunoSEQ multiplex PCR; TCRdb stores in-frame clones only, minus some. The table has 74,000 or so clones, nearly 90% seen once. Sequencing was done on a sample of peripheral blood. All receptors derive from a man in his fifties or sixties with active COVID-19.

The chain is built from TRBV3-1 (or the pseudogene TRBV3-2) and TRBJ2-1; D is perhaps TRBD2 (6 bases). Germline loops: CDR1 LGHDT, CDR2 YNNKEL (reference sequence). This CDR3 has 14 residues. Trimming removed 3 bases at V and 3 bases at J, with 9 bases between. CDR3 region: CASSQRTIYNEQFF. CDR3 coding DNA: TGTGCCAGCAGCCAGAGGACTATCTACAATGAGCAGTTCTTC.

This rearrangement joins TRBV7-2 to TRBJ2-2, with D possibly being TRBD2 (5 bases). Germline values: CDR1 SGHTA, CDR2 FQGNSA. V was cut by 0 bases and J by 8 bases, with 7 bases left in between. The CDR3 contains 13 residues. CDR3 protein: CASSLARGGELFF. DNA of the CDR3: TGTGCCAGCAGCTTAGCCCGGGGAGGGGAGCTGTTTTTT. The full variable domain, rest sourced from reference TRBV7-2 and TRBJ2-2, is GAGVSQSPSNKVTEKGKDVELRCDPISGHTALYWYRQSLGQGLEFLIYFQGNSAPDKSGLPSDRFSAERTGGSVSTLTIQRTQQEDSAVYLCASSLARGGELFFGEGSRLTVL.

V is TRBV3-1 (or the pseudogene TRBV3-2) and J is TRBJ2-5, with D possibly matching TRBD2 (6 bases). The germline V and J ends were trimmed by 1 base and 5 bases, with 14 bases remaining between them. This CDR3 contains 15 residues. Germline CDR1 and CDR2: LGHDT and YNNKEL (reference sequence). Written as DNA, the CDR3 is TGTGCCAGCAGCCAAGCTTTAGCGGACTCGGAGACCCAGTACTTC. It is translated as CASSQALADSETQYF.

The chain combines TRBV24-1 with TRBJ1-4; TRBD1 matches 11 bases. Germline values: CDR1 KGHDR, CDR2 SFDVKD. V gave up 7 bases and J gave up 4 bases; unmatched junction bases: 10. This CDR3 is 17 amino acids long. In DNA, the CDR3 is TGTGCCACCAGGGACAGGGGGCGAAGTTGCGGTAATGAAAAACTGTTTTTT. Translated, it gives CATRDRGRSCGNEKLFF.

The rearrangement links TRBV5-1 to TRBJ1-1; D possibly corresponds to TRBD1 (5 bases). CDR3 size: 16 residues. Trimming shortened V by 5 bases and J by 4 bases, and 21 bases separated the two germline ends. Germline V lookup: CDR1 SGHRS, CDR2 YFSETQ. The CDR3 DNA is TGCGCCAGCAGATACAGCACGGGGGTTTGGGTCACTGAAGCTTTCTTT. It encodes CASRYSTGVWVTEAFF. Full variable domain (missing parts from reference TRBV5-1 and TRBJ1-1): KAGVTQTPRYLIKTRGQQVTLSCSPISGHRSVSWYQQTPGQGLQFLFEYFSETQRNKGNFPGRFSGRQFSNSRSEMNVSTLELGDSALYLCASRYSTGVWVTEAFFGQGTRLTVV.

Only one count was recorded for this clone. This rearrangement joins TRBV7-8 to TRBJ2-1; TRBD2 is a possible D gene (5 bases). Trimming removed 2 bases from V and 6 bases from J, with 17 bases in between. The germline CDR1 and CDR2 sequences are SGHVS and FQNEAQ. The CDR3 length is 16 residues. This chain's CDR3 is CASSLSRTPAGNEQFF. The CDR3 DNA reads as TGTGCCAGCAGCTTATCTAGGACCCCCGCGGGCAATGAGCAGTTCTTC.

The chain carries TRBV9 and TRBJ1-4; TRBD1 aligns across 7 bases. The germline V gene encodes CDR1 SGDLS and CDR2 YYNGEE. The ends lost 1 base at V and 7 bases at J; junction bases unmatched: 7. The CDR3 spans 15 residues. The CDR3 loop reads CASSVRQGTSEKLFF. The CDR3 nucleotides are TGTGCCAGCAGCGTACGACAGGGAACAAGTGAAAAACTGTTTTTT.

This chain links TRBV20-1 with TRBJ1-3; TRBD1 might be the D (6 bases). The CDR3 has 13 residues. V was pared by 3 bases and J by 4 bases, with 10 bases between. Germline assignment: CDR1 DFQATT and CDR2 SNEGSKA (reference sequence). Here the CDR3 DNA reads TGCAGTGCTAGTTCAGGGGCCGGAAACACCATATATTTT. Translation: CSASSGAGNTIYF.

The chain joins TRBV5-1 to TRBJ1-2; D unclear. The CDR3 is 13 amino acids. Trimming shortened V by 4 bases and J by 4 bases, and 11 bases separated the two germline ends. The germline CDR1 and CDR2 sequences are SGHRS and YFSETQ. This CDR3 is CASSPTGVYGYTF. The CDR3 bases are TGCGCCAGCAGCCCCACGGGAGTCTATGGCTACACCTTC.

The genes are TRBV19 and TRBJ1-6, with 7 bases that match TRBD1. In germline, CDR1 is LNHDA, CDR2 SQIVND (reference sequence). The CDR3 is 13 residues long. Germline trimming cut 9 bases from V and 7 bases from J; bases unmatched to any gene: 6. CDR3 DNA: TGTGCCAGCACAGGGGAAGGGAATTCACCCCTCCACTTT. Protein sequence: CASTGEGNSPLHF.

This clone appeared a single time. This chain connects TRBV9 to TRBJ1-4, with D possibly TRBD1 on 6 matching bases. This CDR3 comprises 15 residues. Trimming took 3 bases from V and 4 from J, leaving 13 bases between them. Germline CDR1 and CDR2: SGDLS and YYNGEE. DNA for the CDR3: TGTGCCAGCAGCGCGGACAGCGGTTTTAATGAAAAACTGTTTTTT. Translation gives CASSADSGFNEKLFF.

CDR3 coding DNA: TGTGCCAGCAGTTCCAATAGCGGGTATCGCGCCGGGGAGCTGTTTTTT. It is translated as CASSSNSGYRAGELFF. The rearrangement uses TRBV6-5 and TRBJ2-2; 7 positions match TRBD2. CDR3 length: 16 amino acids. V shed 4 bases, J shed 6 bases, and the junction held 11 bases outside the gene matches. Germline CDR1 is MNHEY and CDR2 is SVGAGI.

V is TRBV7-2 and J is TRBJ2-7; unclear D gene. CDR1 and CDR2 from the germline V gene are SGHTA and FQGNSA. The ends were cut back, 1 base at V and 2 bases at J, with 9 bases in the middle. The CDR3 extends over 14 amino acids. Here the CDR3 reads CASSLVAGAYEQYF. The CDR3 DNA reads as TGTGCCAGCAGCTTAGTTGCCGGAGCCTACGAGCAGTACTTC.

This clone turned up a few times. The CDR3: CASSDEGAGELFF. In DNA form, the CDR3 reads TGTGCCAGCAGCGATGAAGGGGCCGGGGAGCTGTTTTTT. This chain connects TRBV6-2 or TRBV6-3 to TRBJ2-2, with D tentatively TRBD1 (5 bases). The germline V gene has CDR1 MNHEY and CDR2 SVGEGT. This CDR3 contains 13 residues. V was pared by 6 bases and J by 6 bases, with 11 bases between.

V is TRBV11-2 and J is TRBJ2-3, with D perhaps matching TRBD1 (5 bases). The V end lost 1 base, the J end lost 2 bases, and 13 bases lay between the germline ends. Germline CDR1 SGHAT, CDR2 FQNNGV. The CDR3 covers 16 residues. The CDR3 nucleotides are TGTGCCAGCAGCTTAGGTTTCGACAGCAACACAGATACGCAGTATTTT. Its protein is CASSLGFDSNTDTQYF.

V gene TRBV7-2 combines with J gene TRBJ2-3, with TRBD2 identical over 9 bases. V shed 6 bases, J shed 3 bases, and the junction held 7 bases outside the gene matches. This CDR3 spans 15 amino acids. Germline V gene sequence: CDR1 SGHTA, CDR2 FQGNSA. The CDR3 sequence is CASRFARGGTDTQYF. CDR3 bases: TGTGCCAGCAGATTCGCGCGGGGGGGTACAGATACGCAGTATTTT. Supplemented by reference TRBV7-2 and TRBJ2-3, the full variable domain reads GAGVSQSPSNKVTEKGKDVELRCDPISGHTALYWYRQSLGQGLEFLIYFQGNSAPDKSGLPSDRFSAERTGGSVSTLTIQRTQQEDSAVYLCASRFARGGTDTQYFGPGTRLTVL.

CDR3 protein: CASSPPGGRGTPYEQYF. In DNA, the CDR3 is TGTGCCAGCAGTCCTCCTGGGGGCAGGGGAACACCCTACGAGCAGTACTTC. This chain links TRBV6-6 with TRBJ2-7, with D maybe TRBD1 (6 bases). Germline assignment: CDR1 MNHNY and CDR2 SVGAGI (reference sequence). This CDR3 has 17 amino acids. Trimming stripped 5 bases from V and 2 bases from J, with 22 bases between.

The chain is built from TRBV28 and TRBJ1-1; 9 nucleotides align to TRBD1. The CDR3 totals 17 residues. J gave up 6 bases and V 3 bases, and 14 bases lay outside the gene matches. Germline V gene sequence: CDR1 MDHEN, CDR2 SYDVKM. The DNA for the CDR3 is TGTGCCAGCAGTTTTAGGGACAGGGTCTCCCCCGCGCCTGAAGCTTTCTTT. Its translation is CASSFRDRVSPAPEAFF.

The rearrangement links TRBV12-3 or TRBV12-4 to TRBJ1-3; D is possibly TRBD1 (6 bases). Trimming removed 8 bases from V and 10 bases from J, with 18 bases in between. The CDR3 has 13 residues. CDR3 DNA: TGTGCCAGCTCGGACAGTCTCTGGAAGACCATATATTTT. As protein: CASSDSLWKTIYF.

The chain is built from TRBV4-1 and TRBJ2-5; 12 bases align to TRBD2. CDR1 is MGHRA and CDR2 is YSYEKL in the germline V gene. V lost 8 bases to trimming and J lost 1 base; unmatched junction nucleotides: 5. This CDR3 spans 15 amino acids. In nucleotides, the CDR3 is TGCGCCAGCTCTCTAGCGGGGGGGATCCAAGAGACCCAGTACTTC. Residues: CASSLAGGIQETQYF.

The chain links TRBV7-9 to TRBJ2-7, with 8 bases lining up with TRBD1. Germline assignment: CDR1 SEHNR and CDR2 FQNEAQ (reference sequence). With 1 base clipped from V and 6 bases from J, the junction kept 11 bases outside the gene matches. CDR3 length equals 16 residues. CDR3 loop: CASSLDPGTGFSEQYF. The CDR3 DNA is TGTGCCAGCAGCTTAGATCCTGGGACAGGCTTCTCCGAGCAGTACTTC.

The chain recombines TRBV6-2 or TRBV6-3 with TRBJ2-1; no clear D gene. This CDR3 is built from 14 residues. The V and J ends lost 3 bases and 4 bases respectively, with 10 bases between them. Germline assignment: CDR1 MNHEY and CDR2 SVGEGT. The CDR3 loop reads CASSYVGVYNEQFF. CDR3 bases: TGTGCCAGCAGTTATGTAGGAGTTTACAATGAGCAGTTCTTC.

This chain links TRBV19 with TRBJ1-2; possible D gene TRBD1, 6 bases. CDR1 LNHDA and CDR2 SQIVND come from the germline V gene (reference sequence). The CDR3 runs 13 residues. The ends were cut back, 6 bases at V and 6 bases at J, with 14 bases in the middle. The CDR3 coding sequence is TGTGCCAGTAGACAGGGCGGATCTCATGGCTACACCTTC. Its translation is CASRQGGSHGYTF.